This entry lists 14 T cell receptor beta chains sequenced from one sample in a study of blood T cells in healthy people across ages. Through a sample-barcoded 5' primer and a J-beta primer mix, a second PCR was run for 7 to 11 cycles. TCRdb fed the 5' RACE reads into MiXCR, producing one record per CDR3 protein. The sample records around 700,000 distinct CDR3 sequences, 20% to 25% being singletons. The same sample was also studied in work on T cells of mothers and their children.

The specimen sequenced was blood. These receptors were obtained from a boy aged 5-17 years in good health.

V and J are TRBV6-5 and TRBJ1-4; 7 bases align to TRBD1. The CDR3 has 13 amino acids. Germline V lookup: CDR1 MNHEY, CDR2 SVGAGI. V was pared by 7 bases and J by 7 bases, with 6 bases of the junction left unmatched. CDR3 sequence reads: CASTRGPGEKLFF. CDR3 DNA sequence: TGTGCCAGCACTAGGGGGCCGGGTGAAAAACTGTTTTTT.

Only a few counts were recorded for this clonotype. The chain couples TRBV20-1 to TRBJ2-1; D unresolved. V was clipped by 5 bases and J by 11 bases, with 13 bases between them. In germline, CDR1 is DFQATT, CDR2 SNEGSKA (reference sequence). This CDR3 is built from 11 residues. Here the CDR3 DNA reads TGCAGTGCTGCGAAATCCGGTCAGCAGTTCTTC. Translating it yields CSAAKSGQQFF.

The chain joins TRBV15 to TRBJ2-7, with 8 nucleotides matching TRBD1. The CDR3 sequence is 15 residues long. CDR1 and CDR2 from the germline V gene are LNHNV and YYDKDF (reference sequence). V shed 0 bases, J shed 6 bases, and the junction held 7 bases outside the gene matches. The CDR3 spells CATSRDWQGASEQYF. The CDR3 nucleotides are TGTGCCACCAGCAGAGATTGGCAGGGGGCTAGCGAGCAGTACTTC.

This clonotype showed up just a few times. The chain recombines TRBV6-5 with TRBJ2-1; D not resolved. Per germline, CDR1 MNHEY and CDR2 SVGAGI. There are 13 residues in the CDR3. Between the trimmed V and J ends, which lost 8 bases and 3 bases, there was a span of 11 bases. CDR3 nucleotide sequence: TGTGCCAGCTCCAATCCTAGCTACAATGAGCAGTTCTTC. Translation gives CASSNPSYNEQFF.

The chain recombines TRBV7-8 with TRBJ2-5; 7 bases align to TRBD2. Germline V gene lookup returns CDR1 SGHVS and CDR2 FQNEAQ. J was trimmed by 5 bases and V by 2 bases; bases with no gene match: 5. The CDR3 covers 14 residues. The CDR3 DNA is TGTGCCAGCAGCTTATGGTCTAGCGGTGAGACCCAGTACTTC. Its translation is CASSLWSSGETQYF.

The chain employs TRBV9 and TRBJ1-2, with D possibly being TRBD1 (6 bases). V dropped 6 bases and J dropped 2 bases, with 8 bases sitting between them. Looked up from germline, CDR1 is SGDLS and CDR2 is YYNGEE. The CDR3 is made up of 12 amino acids. The CDR3 is CASTDRNYGYTF. CDR3 DNA sequence: TGTGCCAGCACCGACAGGAACTATGGCTACACCTTC.

The chain links TRBV6-6 to TRBJ1-4; D remains ambiguous. The CDR3 totals 15 residues. V was clipped by 7 bases and J by 0 bases, with 12 bases between them. CDR1 is MNHNY, CDR2 SVGAGI, per germline (reference sequence). CDR3 region: CASTFRSSTNEKLFF. The CDR3 DNA is TGTGCCAGCACCTTTCGCAGTTCAACTAATGAAAAACTGTTTTTT.

The chain employs TRBV28 and TRBJ1-4, with TRBD1 matching 9 bases. Looked up from germline, CDR1 is MDHEN and CDR2 is SYDVKM. The CDR3 covers 16 residues. Germline trimming cut 1 base from V and 7 bases from J; bases unmatched to any gene: 7. CDR3 amino acids: CASSLYGDRDSEKLFF. CDR3 bases: TGTGCCAGCAGTTTATATGGGGACAGGGATTCTGAAAAACTGTTTTTT.

About this clonotype: A junction end diverges from the germline sequence, so it may reflect a read error. CDR3 nucleotide sequence: TGCAGTGCTACCCGCGTGGGGTCCCGTATGAACACTGAAGCCTTCTTT. It codes for CSATRVGSRMNTEAFF. This chain uses TRBV20-1 with TRBJ1-1; D unresolved. CDR1 and CDR2 from the germline V gene are DFQATT and SNEGSKA (reference sequence). This CDR3 is 16 amino acids long.

The rearrangement uses TRBV28 and TRBJ1-2; 7 bases are shared with TRBD1. The CDR3 consists of 14 residues. Germline V lookup: CDR1 MDHEN, CDR2 SYDVKM. J lost 3 bases, V lost 6 bases, and 7 bases had no gene match. CDR3 loop: CASRTGQADYGYTF. DNA of the CDR3: TGTGCCAGCAGGACAGGGCAGGCCGACTATGGCTACACCTTC.

The rearrangement uses TRBV2 and TRBJ1-1; D is perhaps TRBD1 (5 bases). This CDR3 contains 16 residues. V gave up 6 bases and J gave up 0 bases, with 17 bases separating them. Germline CDR1 and CDR2: SNHLY and FYNNEI. The CDR3 loop reads CASSKGFRAMNTEAFF. The DNA of the CDR3 is TGTGCCAGCAGCAAGGGGTTTAGGGCAATGAACACTGAAGCTTTCTTT.

The chain recombines TRBV9 with TRBJ2-7; 8 nucleotides align to TRBD1. The germline V gene has CDR1 SGDLS and CDR2 YYNGEE. This CDR3 region has 13 residues. After removal of 4 bases from V and 6 bases from J, the junction contained 6 bases not matched to a gene. The CDR3 bases are TGTGCCAGCAGCTTATCTCAGGGGGCCGAGCAGTACTTC. Its translation is CASSLSQGAEQYF.

This clonotype has more than one count but fewer than ten. CDR3 loop: CASSPTSGRLEQYF. The DNA for the CDR3 is TGTGCCAGCAGCCCGACTAGCGGGAGGCTCGAGCAGTACTTC. This chain uses TRBV11-2 with TRBJ2-7, with 13 bases identical to TRBD2. V lost 5 bases, J lost 6 bases, and 4 bases stayed unmatched. The CDR3 spans 14 residues. The germline CDR1 and CDR2 sequences are SGHAT and FQNNGV.

V is TRBV7-9 and J is TRBJ1-4; 8 bases line up with TRBD1. This CDR3 is 14 amino acids long. Germline CDR1 reads SEHNR; CDR2 reads FQNEAQ (reference sequence). The junction had 8 bases not matched to a gene; V was cut back by 6 bases and J by 8 bases. CDR3 in amino acids: CASRQGAKVEKLFF. The DNA of the CDR3 is TGTGCCAGCAGGCAGGGGGCTAAGGTGGAAAAACTGTTTTTT.